Listed below are T cell receptor beta chains from one sample, sequenced in a study of spatial heterogeneity in lung cancer. TCRdb fed the 5' RACE reads into MiXCR, producing one record per CDR3 protein. The sample has 90,000 to 95,000 distinct CDR3 sequences; about 12% are singletons. The sample consisted of PBMCs, taken at surgery. The source is a male donor with early-stage non-small cell lung cancer. The CDR3 runs from the conserved cysteine through the conserved F or W. D genes are given only for firm matches. Not every row has a clone size; where given, it reads once, few, many or a size class.

cdr3_length,clone_size,d_call,j_call,v_call,cdr3_aa,cdr3_nt
14,few,TRBD1,TRBJ2-5,TRBV11-2,CASSIGTGWETQYF,TGTGCCAGCAGCATAGGGACAGGGTGGGAGACCCAGTACTTC
15,NA,NA,TRBJ2-4,TRBV20-1,CSASLRGVGKNIQYF,TGCAGTGCTAGCTTGCGGGGCGTGGGCAAAAACATTCAGTACTTC
15,few,TRBD2,TRBJ2-1,TRBV9,CASSVSSGTYNEQFF,TGTGCCAGCAGCGTATCTAGCGGGACCTACAATGAGCAGTTCTTC
12,few,NA,TRBJ1-2,TRBV20-1,CSARPLTSGYTF,TGCAGTGCTAGACCTCTAACGAGCGGCTACACCTTC
14,NA,TRBD2,TRBJ2-3,TRBV20-1,CSAPTSGSADTQYF,TGCAGTGCACCGACTAGCGGGAGCGCAGATACGCAGTATTTT
15,few,NA,TRBJ2-3,TRBV10-3,CAISESNLSTDTQYF,TGTGCCATCAGTGAAAGTAATTTAAGCACAGATACGCAGTATTTT
14,NA,NA,TRBJ2-3,TRBV3-1,CASSQETITDTQYF,TGTGCCAGCAGCCAAGAGACAATCACAGATACGCAGTATTTT
16,few,TRBD2,TRBJ2-3,TRBV9,CASSAILAGTTDTQYF,TGTGCCAGCAGCGCGATCCTAGCGGGGACCACAGATACGCAGTATTTT
15,few,TRBD2,TRBJ2-1,TRBV7-9,CASSRTSGGLSEQFF,TGTGCCAGCAGCAGGACTAGCGGGGGGCTCAGTGAGCAGTTCTTC
14,NA,NA,TRBJ1-1,TRBV7-8,CASSSQGMNTEAFF,TGTGCCAGCAGCTCGCAGGGGATGAACACTGAAGCTTTCTTT
14,many,NA,TRBJ1-1,TRBV6-5,CASSHGGANTEAFF,TGTGCCAGCAGCCACGGGGGTGCGAACACTGAAGCTTTCTTT
14,few,TRBD2,TRBJ2-7,TRBV20-1,CSAYRTSGMGEQYF,TGCAGTGCTTACAGGACTAGCGGGATGGGCGAGCAGTACTTC
14,many,TRBD2,TRBJ2-3,TRBV20-1,CSPSTSGGSDTQYF,TGCAGTCCTAGCACTAGCGGGGGATCGGATACGCAGTATTTT
15,few,TRBD1,TRBJ2-3,TRBV12-3/TRBV12-4,CASSLGTGGTDTQYF,TGTGCCAGCAGTCTGGGGACAGGGGGAACAGATACGCAGTATTTT
12,few,TRBD1,TRBJ1-2,TRBV29-1,CSVVGQGVGYTF,TGCAGCGTTGTCGGACAGGGTGTTGGCTACACCTTC
14,few,TRBD2,TRBJ2-5,TRBV11-1,CASSRERGAETQYF,TGTGCCAGCAGCAGGGAGCGGGGGGCTGAGACCCAGTACTTC
14,many,NA,TRBJ2-3,TRBV7-2,CASSLVGYTDTQYF,TGTGCCAGCAGCTTAGTCGGGTACACAGATACGCAGTATTTT
15,few,NA,TRBJ2-7,TRBV6-2/TRBV6-3,CASTSRGRSSYEQYF,TGTGCCAGCACCTCACGTGGCAGGAGTTCCTACGAGCAGTACTTC
15,NA,NA,TRBJ2-5,TRBV28,CASSLPEEGLETQYF,TGTGCCAGCAGTTTGCCCGAGGAGGGATTGGAGACCCAGTACTTC
16,few,TRBD2,TRBJ2-7,TRBV7-7,CASSSLGRLAPGEQYF,TGTGCTAGCAGCTCCTTGGGCCGACTAGCGCCCGGGGAGCAGTACTTC
15,few,NA,TRBJ1-3,TRBV3-1,CASSPAAGSGNTIYF,TGTGCCAGCAGCCCGGCAGCGGGCTCTGGAAACACCATATATTTT
13,few,TRBD1,TRBJ1-2,TRBV28,CASSLRQGSGYTF,TGTGCCAGCAGTCTCAGACAGGGTTCCGGCTACACCTTC
18,many,TRBD1,TRBJ1-6,TRBV28,CASSFFLPAGQGNSPLHF,TGTGCCAGCAGTTTCTTTCTTCCGGCTGGACAGGGTAATTCACCCCTCCACTTT
14,NA,TRBD1,TRBJ2-5,TRBV19,CATTPGQGPETQYF,TGTGCCACCACTCCGGGACAGGGGCCAGAGACCCAGTACTTC
18,NA,TRBD2,TRBJ2-3,TRBV7-2,CASSLNLAGGLGTDTQYF,TGTGCCAGCAGCTTAAATCTAGCGGGAGGGTTGGGCACAGATACGCAGTATTTT
14,NA,NA,TRBJ1-4,TRBV5-4,CASSQGGINEKLFF,TGTGCCAGCAGCCAGGGAGGAATTAATGAAAAACTGTTTTTT
13,NA,NA,TRBJ1-1,TRBV19,CASSSRRNTEAFF,TGTGCCAGTAGTTCCCGCCGGAACACTGAAGCTTTCTTT
12,many,TRBD2,TRBJ2-1,TRBV7-8,CASGLAGGEQFF,TGTGCCAGCGGACTAGCGGGAGGTGAGCAGTTCTTC
14,NA,TRBD1,TRBJ2-2,TRBV2,CASSVPTGAGELFF,TGTGCCAGCAGTGTTCCGACAGGGGCCGGGGAGCTGTTTTTT
17,NA,NA,TRBJ2-7,TRBV7-2,CASSPPMYRAGSYEQYF,TGTGCCAGCAGCCCCCCCATGTACAGGGCGGGCTCCTACGAGCAGTACTTC
13,few,NA,TRBJ1-2,TRBV12-3/TRBV12-4,CASSKGQIYGYTF,TGTGCCAGCAGTAAAGGACAGATCTATGGCTACACCTTC
13,few,NA,TRBJ1-4,TRBV2,CASSVPTREKLFF,TGTGCCAGCAGTGTTCCAACGCGGGAGAAACTGTTTTTT
11,few,NA,TRBJ2-3,TRBV6-2/TRBV6-3,CASTATGTQYF,TGTGCCAGCACCGCAACGGGTACGCAGTATTTT
15,NA,NA,TRBJ1-5,TRBV4-3,CASSQDRFSNQPQHF,TGCGCCAGCAGCCAAGACAGGTTTAGCAATCAGCCCCAGCATTTT
17,few,TRBD1,TRBJ2-3,TRBV7-9,CASSTPPGTGSADTQYF,TGTGCCAGCAGCACACCCCCGGGGACAGGTTCAGCAGATACGCAGTATTTT
15,many,TRBD2,TRBJ2-5,TRBV5-1,CASRFNSGGGETQYF,TGCGCCAGCAGATTCAATAGCGGGGGAGGAGAGACCCAGTACTTC
15,NA,NA,TRBJ1-2,TRBV12-3/TRBV12-4,CASSLTPRGARGYTF,TGTGCCAGCAGTTTAACTCCACGGGGGGCTCGTGGCTACACCTTC
15,NA,NA,TRBJ1-4,TRBV5-5,CASSSQGITNEKLFF,TGTGCCAGCAGCTCTCAGGGGATTACTAATGAAAAACTGTTTTTT
15,few,NA,TRBJ2-5,TRBV2,CASRAKTGRQETQYF,TGTGCCAGCAGGGCCAAAACAGGGCGCCAAGAGACCCAGTACTTC
13,many,TRBD1,TRBJ1-2,TRBV2,CASVRDRGISYTF,TGTGCCAGCGTAAGGGACAGGGGAATTAGCTACACCTTC
14,many,NA,TRBJ1-5,TRBV2,CASSPTNINQPQHF,TGTGCCAGCAGCCCCACCAATATCAATCAGCCCCAGCATTTT
15,few,TRBD1,TRBJ2-1,TRBV28,CASSLSWDSNNEQFF,TGTGCCAGCAGTTTATCGTGGGACAGTAACAATGAGCAGTTCTTC
14,NA,TRBD2,TRBJ2-7,TRBV29-1,CSVSSGLAREEQYF,TGCAGCGTCAGCTCGGGACTAGCTCGGGAAGAGCAGTACTTC
15,NA,NA,TRBJ2-5,TRBV5-1,CASSLGNRGKETQYF,TGCGCCAGCAGCTTGGGGAATAGGGGTAAAGAGACCCAGTACTTC
13,NA,TRBD1,TRBJ1-4,TRBV12-3/TRBV12-4,CASSPGTGKKLFF,TGTGCCAGCAGTCCAGGGACAGGGAAAAAACTGTTTTTT
16,few,NA,TRBJ2-3,TRBV12-3/TRBV12-4,CASSSADGSGTDTQYF,TGTGCCAGCAGTTCCGCGGACGGCTCTGGCACAGATACGCAGTATTTT
12,many,NA,TRBJ2-7,TRBV3-1,CASSQASREQYF,TGTGCCAGCAGCCAGGCATCCCGGGAGCAGTACTTC